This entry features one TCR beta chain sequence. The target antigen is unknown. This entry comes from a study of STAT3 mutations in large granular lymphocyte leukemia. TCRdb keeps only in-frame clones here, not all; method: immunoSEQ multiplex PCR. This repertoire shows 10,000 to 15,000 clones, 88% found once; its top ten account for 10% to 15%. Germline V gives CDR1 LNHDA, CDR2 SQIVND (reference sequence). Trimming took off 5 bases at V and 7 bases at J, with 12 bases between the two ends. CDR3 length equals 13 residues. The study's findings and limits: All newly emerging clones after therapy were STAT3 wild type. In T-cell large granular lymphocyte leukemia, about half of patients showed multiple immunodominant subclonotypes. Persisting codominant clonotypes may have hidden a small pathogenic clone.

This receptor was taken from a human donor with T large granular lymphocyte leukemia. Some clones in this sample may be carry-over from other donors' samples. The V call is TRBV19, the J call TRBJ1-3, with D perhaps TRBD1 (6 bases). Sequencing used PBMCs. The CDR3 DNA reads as TGTGCCAGTAGTCAGGGGAGGACGAACACCATATATTTT. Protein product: CASSQGRTNTIYF. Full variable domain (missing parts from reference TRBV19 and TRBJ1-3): DGGITQSPKYLFRKEGQNVTLSCEQNLNHDAMYWYRQDPGQGLRLIYYSQIVNDFQKGDIAEGYSVSREKKESFPLTVTSAQKNPTAFYLCASSQGRTNTIYFGEGSWLTVV.